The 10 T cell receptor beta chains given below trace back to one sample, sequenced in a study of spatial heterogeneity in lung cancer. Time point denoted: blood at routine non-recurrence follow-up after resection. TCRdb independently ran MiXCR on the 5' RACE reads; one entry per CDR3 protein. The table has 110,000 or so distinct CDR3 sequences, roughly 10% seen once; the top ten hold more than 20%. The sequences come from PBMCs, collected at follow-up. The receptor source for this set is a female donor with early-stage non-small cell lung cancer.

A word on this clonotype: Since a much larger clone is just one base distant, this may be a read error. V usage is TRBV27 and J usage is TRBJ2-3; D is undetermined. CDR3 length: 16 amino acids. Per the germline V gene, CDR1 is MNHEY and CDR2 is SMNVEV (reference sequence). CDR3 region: CTSSLLASLSTDTQYF. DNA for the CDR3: TGTACCAGCAGTTTATTGGCCTCCCTTTCCACAGATACGCAGTATTTT.

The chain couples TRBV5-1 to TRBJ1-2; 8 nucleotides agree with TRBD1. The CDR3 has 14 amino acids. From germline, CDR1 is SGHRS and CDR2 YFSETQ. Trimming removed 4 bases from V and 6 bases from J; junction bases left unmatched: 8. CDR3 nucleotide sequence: TGCGCCAGCAGCCCGACGACAGGGGAAAATGGCTACACCTTC. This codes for CASSPTTGENGYTF.

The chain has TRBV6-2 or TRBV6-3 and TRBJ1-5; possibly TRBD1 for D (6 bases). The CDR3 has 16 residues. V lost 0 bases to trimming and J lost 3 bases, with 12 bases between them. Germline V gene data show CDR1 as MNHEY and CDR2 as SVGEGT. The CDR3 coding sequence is TGTGCCAGCAGTTACTCGCCAGGGGCTCTCAATCAGCCCCAGCATTTT. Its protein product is CASSYSPGALNQPQHF.

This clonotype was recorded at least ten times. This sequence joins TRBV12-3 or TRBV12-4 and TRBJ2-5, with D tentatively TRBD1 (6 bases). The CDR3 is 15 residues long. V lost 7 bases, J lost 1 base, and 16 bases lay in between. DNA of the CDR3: TGTGCCAGCACACCAAACAGGGCCCTCCAAGAGACCCAGTACTTC. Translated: CASTPNRALQETQYF.

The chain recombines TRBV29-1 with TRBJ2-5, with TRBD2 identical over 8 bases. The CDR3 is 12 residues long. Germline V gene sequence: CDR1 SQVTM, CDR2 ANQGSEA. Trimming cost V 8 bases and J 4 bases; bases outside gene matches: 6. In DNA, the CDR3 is TGCAGCTCCGGGGGGGCCGGAGAGACCCAGTACTTC. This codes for CSSGGAGETQYF.

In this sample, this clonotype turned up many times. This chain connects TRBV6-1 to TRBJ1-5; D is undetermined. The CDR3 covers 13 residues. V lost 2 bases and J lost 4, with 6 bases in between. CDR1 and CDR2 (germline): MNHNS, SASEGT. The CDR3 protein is CASSELGNQPQHF. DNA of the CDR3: TGTGCCAGCAGTGAATTGGGTAATCAGCCCCAGCATTTT.

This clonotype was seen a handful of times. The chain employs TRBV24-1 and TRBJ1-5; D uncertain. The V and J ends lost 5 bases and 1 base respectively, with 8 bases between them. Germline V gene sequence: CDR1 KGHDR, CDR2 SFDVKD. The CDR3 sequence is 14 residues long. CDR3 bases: TGTGCCACCAGTGGGCAGGAGAGCAATCAGCCCCAGCATTTT. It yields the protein CATSGQESNQPQHF.

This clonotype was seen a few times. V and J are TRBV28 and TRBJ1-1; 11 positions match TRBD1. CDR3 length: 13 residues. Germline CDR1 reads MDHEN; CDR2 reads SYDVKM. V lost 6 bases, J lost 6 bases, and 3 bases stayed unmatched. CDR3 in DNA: TGTGCCAGCAGCCGGGACAGGGGGTCTGAAGCTTTCTTT. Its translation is CASSRDRGSEAFF.

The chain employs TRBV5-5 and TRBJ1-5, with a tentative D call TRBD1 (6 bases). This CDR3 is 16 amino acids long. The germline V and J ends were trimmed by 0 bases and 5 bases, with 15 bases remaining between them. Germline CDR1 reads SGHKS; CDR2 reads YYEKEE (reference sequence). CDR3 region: CASSLEGQGFDQPQHF. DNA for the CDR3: TGTGCCAGCAGCTTGGAAGGGCAGGGGTTTGATCAGCCCCAGCATTTT.

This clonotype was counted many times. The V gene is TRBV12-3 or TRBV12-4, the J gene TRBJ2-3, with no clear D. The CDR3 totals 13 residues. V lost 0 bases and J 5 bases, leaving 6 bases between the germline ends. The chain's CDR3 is CASSLAPGDTQYF. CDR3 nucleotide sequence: TGTGCCAGCAGTTTAGCTCCCGGAGATACGCAGTATTTT.